This T cell receptor beta chain was sequenced in a study of blood T cell repertoires in COVID-19. TCRdb keeps only in-frame clones here, not all; method: immunoSEQ multiplex PCR. The sample carries 300,000 to 400,000 clones, under 95% recorded once. CDR1 and CDR2 from the germline V gene are SGDLS and YYNGEE. With V trimmed by 4 bases and J by 7 bases, 14 bases remained unmatched. This CDR3 is 15 amino acids long. This TCR came from a man aged 60 to 69 who had recovered from COVID-19. Sequencing was done on a sample of PBMCs or T cells enriched from blood (not recorded which). This rearrangement joins TRBV9 to TRBJ2-7, with 7 positions matching TRBD2. The chain's CDR3 is CASSPPLGEGREQYF. Written as DNA, the CDR3 is TGTGCCAGCAGCCCCCCACTCGGGGAGGGCCGTGAGCAGTACTTC.